This T cell receptor (beta chain) is from a study of shared clonotypes between healthy human individuals. This CDR3 contains 12 residues. Unmatched junction bases numbered 8, after V lost 5 bases and J lost 11 bases. Germline-derived CDR1 and CDR2 are LGHNA and YNFKEQ. The naive CD8 subset, CD45RO-negative cells positively selected for CCR7, excluded terminally differentiated effector memory CD45RA+ cells. TCRdb keeps only in-frame clones here, not all; method: immunoSEQ multiplex PCR. This sample has approximately 740,000 clones, with roughly 92% found just once. The sequenced material came from naive CD8+ T cells sorted from blood. The sequence came from a young man in good health. V and J are TRBV4-2 and TRBJ1-1, with TRBD1 matching 7 bases. In DNA, the CDR3 is TGTGCCAGCAGCTTGGCAGGGGGTCGGGCTTTCTTT. It is translated as CASSLAGGRAFF.